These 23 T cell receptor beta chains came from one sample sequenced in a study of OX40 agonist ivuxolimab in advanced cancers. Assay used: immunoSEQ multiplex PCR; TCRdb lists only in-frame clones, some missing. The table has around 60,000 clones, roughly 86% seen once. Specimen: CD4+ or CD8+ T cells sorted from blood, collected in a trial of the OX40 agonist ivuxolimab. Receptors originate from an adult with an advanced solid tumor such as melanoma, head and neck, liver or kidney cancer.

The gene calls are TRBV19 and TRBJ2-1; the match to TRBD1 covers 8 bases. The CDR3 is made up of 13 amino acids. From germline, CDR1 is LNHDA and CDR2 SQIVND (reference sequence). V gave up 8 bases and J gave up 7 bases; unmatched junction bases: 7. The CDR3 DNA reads TGTGCCAGTGGAGGACAGGGTAATAATGAGCAGTTCTTC. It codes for CASGGQGNNEQFF.

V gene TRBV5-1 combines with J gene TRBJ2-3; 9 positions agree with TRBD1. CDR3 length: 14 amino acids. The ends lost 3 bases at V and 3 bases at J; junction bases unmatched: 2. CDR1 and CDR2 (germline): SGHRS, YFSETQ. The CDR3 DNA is TGCGCCAGCAGCTGGGGACAGGGAACAGATACGCAGTATTTT. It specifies CASSWGQGTDTQYF.

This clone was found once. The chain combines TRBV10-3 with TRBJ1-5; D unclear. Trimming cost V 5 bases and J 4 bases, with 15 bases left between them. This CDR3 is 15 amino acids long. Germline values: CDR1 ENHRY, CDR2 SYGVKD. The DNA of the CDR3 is TGTGCCATCAGTTCGGGCCCTAGCGGGAATCAGCCCCAGCATTTT. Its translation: CAISSGPSGNQPQHF.

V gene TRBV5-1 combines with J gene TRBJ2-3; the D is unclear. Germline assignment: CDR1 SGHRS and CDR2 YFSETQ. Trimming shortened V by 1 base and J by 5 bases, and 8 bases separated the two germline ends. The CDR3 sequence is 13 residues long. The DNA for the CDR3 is TGCGCCAGCAGCTTGCAAGGGTTAGATACGCAGTATTTT. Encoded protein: CASSLQGLDTQYF.

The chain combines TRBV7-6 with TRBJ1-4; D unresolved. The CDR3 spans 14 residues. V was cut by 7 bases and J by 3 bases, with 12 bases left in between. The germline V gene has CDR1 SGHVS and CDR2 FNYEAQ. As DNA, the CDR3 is TGTGCCAGCAAATTCGGGCTTTCTAATGAAAAACTGTTTTTT. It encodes CASKFGLSNEKLFF.

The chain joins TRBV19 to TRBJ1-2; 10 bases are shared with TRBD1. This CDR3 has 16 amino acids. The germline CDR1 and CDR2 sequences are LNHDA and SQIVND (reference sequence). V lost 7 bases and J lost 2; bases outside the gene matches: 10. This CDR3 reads CASKTGTGAANYGYTF. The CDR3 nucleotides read TGTGCCAGTAAGACCGGGACAGGGGCGGCCAACTATGGCTACACCTTC.

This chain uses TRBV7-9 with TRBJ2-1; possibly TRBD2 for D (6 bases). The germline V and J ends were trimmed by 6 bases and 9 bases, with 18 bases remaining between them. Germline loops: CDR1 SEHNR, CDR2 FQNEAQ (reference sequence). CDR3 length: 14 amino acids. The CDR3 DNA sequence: TGTGCCAGCAGGAAGGACTACTCCTTGATTGAGCAGTTCTTC. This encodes CASRKDYSLIEQFF.

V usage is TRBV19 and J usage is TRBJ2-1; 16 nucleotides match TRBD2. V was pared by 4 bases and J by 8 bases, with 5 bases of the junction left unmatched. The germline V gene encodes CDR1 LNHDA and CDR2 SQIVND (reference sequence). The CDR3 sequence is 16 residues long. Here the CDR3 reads CASSRQGLAGGDEQFF. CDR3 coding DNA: TGTGCCAGTAGTAGACAGGGACTAGCGGGAGGGGATGAGCAGTTCTTC.

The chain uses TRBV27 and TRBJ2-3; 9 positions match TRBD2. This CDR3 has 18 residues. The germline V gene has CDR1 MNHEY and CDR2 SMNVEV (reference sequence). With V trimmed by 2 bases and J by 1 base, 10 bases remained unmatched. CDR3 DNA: TGTGCCAGCAGTTTAATTTCGGCTAGCGGGACGCGCACAGATACGCAGTATTTT. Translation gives CASSLISASGTRTDTQYF.

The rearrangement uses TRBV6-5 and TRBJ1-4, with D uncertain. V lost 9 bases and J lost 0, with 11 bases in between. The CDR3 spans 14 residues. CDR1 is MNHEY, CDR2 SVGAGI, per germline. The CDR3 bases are TGTGCCAGTGGCGGTGTTGCAACTAATGAAAAACTGTTTTTT. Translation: CASGGVATNEKLFF.

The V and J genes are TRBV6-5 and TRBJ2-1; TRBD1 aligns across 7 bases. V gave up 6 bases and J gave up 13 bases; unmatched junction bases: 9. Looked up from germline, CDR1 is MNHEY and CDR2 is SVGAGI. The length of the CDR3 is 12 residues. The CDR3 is CASSLDRDKQFF. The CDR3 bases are TGTGCCAGCAGCCTTGACAGGGATAAACAGTTCTTC.

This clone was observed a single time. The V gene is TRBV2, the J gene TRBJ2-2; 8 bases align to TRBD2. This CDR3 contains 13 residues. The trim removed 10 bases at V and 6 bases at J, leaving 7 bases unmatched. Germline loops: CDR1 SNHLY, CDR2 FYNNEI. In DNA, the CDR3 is TGTGCCACCCGGGGGGGGTGGTCCGGGGAGCTGTTTTTT. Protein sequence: CATRGGWSGELFF. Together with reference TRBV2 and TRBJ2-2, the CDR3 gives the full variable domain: EPEVTQTPSHQVTQMGQEVILRCVPISNHLYFYWYRQILGQKVEFLVSFYNNEISEKSEIFDDQFSVERPDGSNFTLKIRSTKLEDSAMYFCATRGGWSGELFFGEGSRLTVL.

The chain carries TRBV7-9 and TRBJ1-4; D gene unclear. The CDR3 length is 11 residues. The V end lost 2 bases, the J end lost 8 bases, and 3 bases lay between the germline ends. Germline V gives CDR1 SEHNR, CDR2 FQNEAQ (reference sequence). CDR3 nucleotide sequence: TGTGCCAGCAGCTTAAGCGAAAAACTGTTTTTT. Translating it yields CASSLSEKLFF.

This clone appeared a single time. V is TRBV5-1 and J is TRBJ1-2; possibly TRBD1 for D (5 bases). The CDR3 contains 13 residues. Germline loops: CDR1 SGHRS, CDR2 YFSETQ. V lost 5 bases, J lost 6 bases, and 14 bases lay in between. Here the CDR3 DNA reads TGCGCCAGCAGTGAGCAGGGTCAGGATGGCTACACCTTC. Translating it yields CASSEQGQDGYTF.

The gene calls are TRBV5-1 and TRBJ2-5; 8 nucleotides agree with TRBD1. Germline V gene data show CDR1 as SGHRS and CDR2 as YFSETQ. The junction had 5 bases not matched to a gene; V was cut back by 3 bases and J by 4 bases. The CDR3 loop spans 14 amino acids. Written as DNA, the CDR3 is TGCGCCAGCAGCTCGGACGGACAGGGAGAGACCCAGTACTTC. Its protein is CASSSDGQGETQYF.

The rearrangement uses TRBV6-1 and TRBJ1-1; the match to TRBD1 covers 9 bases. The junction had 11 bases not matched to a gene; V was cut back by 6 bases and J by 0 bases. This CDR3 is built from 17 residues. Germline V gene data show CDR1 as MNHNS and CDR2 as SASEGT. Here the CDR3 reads CASRERQGGSMNTEAFF. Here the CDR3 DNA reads TGTGCCAGCAGGGAACGACAGGGGGGGAGTATGAACACTGAAGCTTTCTTT.

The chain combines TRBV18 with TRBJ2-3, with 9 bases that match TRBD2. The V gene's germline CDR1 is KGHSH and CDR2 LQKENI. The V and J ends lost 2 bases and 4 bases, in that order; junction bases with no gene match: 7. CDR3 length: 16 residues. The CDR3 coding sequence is TGTGCCAGCTCACCAAATAGGGCTAGCGGGGCAGATACGCAGTATTTT. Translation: CASSPNRASGADTQYF. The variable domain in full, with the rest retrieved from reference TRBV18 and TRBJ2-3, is NAGVMQNPRHLVRRRGQEARLRCSPMKGHSHVYWYRQLPEEGLKFMVYLQKENIIDESGMPKERFSAEFPKEGPSILRIQQVVRGDSAAYFCASSPNRASGADTQYFGPGTRLTVL.

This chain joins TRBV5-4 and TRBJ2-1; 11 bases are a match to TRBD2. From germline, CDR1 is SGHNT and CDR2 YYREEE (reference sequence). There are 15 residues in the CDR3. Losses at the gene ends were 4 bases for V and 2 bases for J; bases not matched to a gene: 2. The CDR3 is CASSTSGSPYNEQFF. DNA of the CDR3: TGTGCCAGCAGCACTAGCGGGAGCCCCTACAATGAGCAGTTCTTC.

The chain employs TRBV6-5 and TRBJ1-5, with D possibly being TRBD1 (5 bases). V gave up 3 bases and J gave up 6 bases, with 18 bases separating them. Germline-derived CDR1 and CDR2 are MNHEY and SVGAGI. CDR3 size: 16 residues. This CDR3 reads CASSYWDAAGGQPQHF. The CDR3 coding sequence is TGTGCCAGCAGTTATTGGGACGCCGCCGGGGGTCAGCCCCAGCATTTT.

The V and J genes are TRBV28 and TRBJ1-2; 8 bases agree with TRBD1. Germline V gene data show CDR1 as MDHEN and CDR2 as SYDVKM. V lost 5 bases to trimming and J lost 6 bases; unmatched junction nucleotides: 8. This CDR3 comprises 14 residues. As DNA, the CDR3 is TGTGCCAGCAGTCCCCCAGGGGGCGCGAATGGCTACACCTTC. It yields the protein CASSPPGGANGYTF.

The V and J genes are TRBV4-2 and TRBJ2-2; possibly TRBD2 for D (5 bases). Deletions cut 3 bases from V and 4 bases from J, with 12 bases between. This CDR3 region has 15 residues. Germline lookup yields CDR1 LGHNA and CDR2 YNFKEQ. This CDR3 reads CASSQLTSTTGELFF. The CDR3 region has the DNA TGTGCCAGCAGCCAGCTAACTAGTACCACCGGGGAGCTGTTTTTT.

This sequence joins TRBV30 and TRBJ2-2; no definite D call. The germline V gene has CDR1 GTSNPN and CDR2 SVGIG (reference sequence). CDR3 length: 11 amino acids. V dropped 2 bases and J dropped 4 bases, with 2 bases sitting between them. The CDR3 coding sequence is TGTGCCTGGAGTCTCACCGGGGAGCTGTTTTTT. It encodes CAWSLTGELFF.

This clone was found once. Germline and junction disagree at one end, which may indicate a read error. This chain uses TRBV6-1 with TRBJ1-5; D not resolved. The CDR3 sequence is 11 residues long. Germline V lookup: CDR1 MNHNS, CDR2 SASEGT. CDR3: CASSYGSLLYF. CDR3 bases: TGTGCCAGCAGTTATGGGTCTCTCCTCTATTTT.